Presented here are 9 T cell receptor beta chains from one specimen sequenced in a study of blood T cell repertoires in COVID-19. Some clones are missing from TCRdb's copy, which holds only in-frame ones; the method was immunoSEQ multiplex PCR. The table shows around 50,000 clones, with roughly 86% occurring only once. Sequencing was performed on peripheral blood. These receptors were taken from a woman aged 55-70 years with acute or convalescent COVID-19.

This chain uses TRBV7-3 with TRBJ1-1; D possibly corresponds to TRBD1 (5 bases). Germline CDR1 is SGHTA and CDR2 is FQGTGA. The CDR3 runs 13 residues. V was cut by 5 bases and J by 5 bases, with 12 bases left in between. CDR3 sequence: CASSNGGRTEAFF. As DNA, the CDR3 is TGTGCCAGCAGCAATGGGGGGAGGACTGAAGCTTTCTTT.

The chain carries TRBV28 and TRBJ1-1; the match to TRBD1 covers 8 bases. The ends lost 4 bases at V and 1 base at J; junction bases unmatched: 2. This CDR3 contains 14 residues. Germline V CDR1 and CDR2: MDHEN, SYDVKM. The CDR3 sequence is CASSSGQGNTEAFF. The CDR3 coding sequence is TGTGCCAGCAGTTCAGGACAGGGGAACACTGAAGCTTTCTTT.

The gene calls are TRBV18 and TRBJ2-1; 9 nucleotides line up with TRBD1. The CDR3 has 16 amino acids. CDR1 is KGHSH, CDR2 LQKENI, per germline. V lost 2 bases, J lost 5 bases, and 7 bases stayed unmatched. CDR3: CASSPAGTGLHNEQFF. CDR3 bases: TGTGCCAGCTCACCAGCCGGGACAGGGCTTCACAATGAGCAGTTCTTC.

This chain uses TRBV12-3 or TRBV12-4 with TRBJ1-2; 7 bases line up with TRBD1. V dropped 5 bases and J dropped 7; count of bases not matched to a gene: 7. This CDR3 spans 13 amino acids. The DNA of the CDR3 is TGTGCCAGCAGTACGGGACAGATTCGTGGCTACACCTTC. Its translation is CASSTGQIRGYTF.

The chain carries TRBV5-8 and TRBJ2-1; tentative D call: TRBD2 (5 bases). V shed 4 bases and J shed 0 bases, with 14 bases lying between them. There are 16 residues in the CDR3. CDR1 is SGHTS and CDR2 is YDEGEE in the germline V gene. CDR3 loop: CASSQPRVSSYNEQFF. As DNA, the CDR3 is TGTGCCAGCAGCCAACCGCGGGTGAGCTCCTACAATGAGCAGTTCTTC.

The V gene is TRBV5-1, the J gene TRBJ1-1, with 7 nucleotides matching TRBD1. V shed 3 bases, J shed 2 bases, and the junction held 7 bases outside the gene matches. From germline, CDR1 is SGHRS and CDR2 YFSETQ. There are 15 residues in the CDR3. The CDR3 bases are TGCGCCAGCAGCTGGAACACAGGGGCTAACACTGAAGCTTTCTTT. This codes for CASSWNTGANTEAFF.

The chain carries TRBV6-5 and TRBJ2-1; the match to TRBD2 covers 7 bases. This CDR3 region has 15 residues. Losses at the gene ends were 1 base for V and 6 bases for J; bases not matched to a gene: 6. Per the germline V gene, CDR1 is MNHEY and CDR2 is SVGAGI. The CDR3 sequence is CASSYLRGVSNEQFF. The DNA of the CDR3 is TGTGCCAGCAGTTACTTACGGGGGGTATCCAATGAGCAGTTCTTC.

This clone was counted only a few times. This rearrangement joins TRBV2 to TRBJ2-1; 7 nucleotides match TRBD1. Germline V gene data show CDR1 as SNHLY and CDR2 as FYNNEI. With V trimmed by 6 bases and J by 6 bases, 5 bases remained unmatched. The CDR3 is 13 residues long. As DNA, the CDR3 is TGTGCCAGCAGCCCTGGGACAGTCAATGAGCAGTTCTTC. Translated: CASSPGTVNEQFF.

This clone appeared once. The rearrangement links TRBV5-1 to TRBJ1-6; D gene unclear. The V end was cut by 0 bases, the J end by 13 bases, with 20 bases between. The germline V gene has CDR1 SGHRS and CDR2 YFSETQ. The CDR3 has 16 amino acids. The CDR3 sequence: CASSLGGHPTPQPLHF. CDR3 in DNA: TGCGCCAGCAGCTTGGGTGGCCACCCGACACCCCAGCCCCTCCACTTT.